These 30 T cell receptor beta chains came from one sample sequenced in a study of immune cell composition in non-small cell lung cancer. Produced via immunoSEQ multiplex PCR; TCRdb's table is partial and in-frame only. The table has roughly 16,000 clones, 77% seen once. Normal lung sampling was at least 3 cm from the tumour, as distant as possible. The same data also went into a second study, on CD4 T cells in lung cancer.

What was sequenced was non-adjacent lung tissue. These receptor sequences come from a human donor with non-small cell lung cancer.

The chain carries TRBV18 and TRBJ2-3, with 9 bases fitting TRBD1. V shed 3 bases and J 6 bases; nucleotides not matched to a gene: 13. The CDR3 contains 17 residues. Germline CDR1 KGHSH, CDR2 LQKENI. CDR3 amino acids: CASSPKDRGPWDDTQYF. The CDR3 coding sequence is TGTGCCAGCTCACCCAAGGACAGGGGTCCATGGGACGATACGCAGTATTTT.

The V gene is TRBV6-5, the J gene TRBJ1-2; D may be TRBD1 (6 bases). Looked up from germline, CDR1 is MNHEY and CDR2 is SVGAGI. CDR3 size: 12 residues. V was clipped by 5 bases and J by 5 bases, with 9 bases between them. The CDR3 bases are TGTGCCAGCAGTAAGGGGGAGTATGGCTACACCTTC. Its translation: CASSKGEYGYTF.

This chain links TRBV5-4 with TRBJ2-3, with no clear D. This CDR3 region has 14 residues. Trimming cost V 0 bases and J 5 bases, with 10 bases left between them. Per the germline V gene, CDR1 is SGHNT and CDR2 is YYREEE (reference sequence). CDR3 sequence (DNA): TGTGCCAGCAGCTTGGCCAGCTCGGAAGATACGCAGTATTTT. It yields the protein CASSLASSEDTQYF.

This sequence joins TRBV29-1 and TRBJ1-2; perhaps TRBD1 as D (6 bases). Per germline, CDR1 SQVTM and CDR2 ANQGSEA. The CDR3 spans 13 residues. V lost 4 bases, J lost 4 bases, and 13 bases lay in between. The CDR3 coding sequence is TGCAGCGTTGCTAAGGGGGACGGCTATGGCTACACCTTC. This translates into CSVAKGDGYGYTF.

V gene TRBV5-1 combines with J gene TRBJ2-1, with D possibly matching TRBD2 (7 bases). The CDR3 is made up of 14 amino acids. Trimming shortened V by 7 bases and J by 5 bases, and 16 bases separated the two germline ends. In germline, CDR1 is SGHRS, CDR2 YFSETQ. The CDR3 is CASFQAGAHNEQFF. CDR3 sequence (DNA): TGCGCCAGCTTTCAGGCGGGGGCCCACAATGAGCAGTTCTTC.

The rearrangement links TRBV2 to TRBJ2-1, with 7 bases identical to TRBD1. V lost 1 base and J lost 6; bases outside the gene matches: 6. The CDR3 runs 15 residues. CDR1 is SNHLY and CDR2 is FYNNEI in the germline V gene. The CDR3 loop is CASSEGTGGPNEQFF. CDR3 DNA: TGTGCCAGCAGTGAAGGGACAGGAGGACCCAATGAGCAGTTCTTC.

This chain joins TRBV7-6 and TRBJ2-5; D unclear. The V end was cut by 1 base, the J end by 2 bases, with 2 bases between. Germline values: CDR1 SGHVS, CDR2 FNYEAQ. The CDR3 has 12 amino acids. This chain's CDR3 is CASSLGQETQYF. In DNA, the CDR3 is TGTGCCAGCAGCTTAGGACAAGAGACCCAGTACTTC.

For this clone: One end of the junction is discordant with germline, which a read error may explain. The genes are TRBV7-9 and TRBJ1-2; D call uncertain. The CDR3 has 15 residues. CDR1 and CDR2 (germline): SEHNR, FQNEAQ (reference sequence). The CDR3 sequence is CASTLPPGSPYGYTF. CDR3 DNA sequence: TGTGCCAGCACCTTACCCCCGGGGAGCCCCTATGGCTACACCTTC. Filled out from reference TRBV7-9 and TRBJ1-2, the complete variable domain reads DTGVSQNPRHKITKRGQNVTFRCDPISEHNRLYWYRQTLGQGPEFLTYFQNEAQLEKSRLLSDRFSAERPKGSFSTLEIQRTEQGDSAMYLCASTLPPGSPYGYTFGSGTRLTVV.

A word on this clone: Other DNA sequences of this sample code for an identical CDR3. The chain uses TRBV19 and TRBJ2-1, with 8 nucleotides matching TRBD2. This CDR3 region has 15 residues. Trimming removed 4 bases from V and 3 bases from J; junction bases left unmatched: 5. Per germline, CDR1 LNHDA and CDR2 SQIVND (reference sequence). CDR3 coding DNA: TGTGCCAGTAGTAAAACTAGCGGAGACTACAATGAGCAGTTCTTC. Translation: CASSKTSGDYNEQFF.

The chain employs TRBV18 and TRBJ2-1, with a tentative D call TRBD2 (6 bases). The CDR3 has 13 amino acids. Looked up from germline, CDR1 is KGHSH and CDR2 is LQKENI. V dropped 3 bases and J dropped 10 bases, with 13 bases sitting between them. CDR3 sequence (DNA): TGTGCCAGCTCACCTAGCGGCAGCTCAGAGCAGTTCTTC. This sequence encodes CASSPSGSSEQFF.

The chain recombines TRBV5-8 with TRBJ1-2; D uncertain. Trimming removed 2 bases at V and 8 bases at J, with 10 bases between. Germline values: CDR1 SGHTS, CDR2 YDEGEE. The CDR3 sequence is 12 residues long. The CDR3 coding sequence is TGTGCCAGCAGCTTAGTGGAAACGGGCTACACCTTC. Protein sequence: CASSLVETGYTF.

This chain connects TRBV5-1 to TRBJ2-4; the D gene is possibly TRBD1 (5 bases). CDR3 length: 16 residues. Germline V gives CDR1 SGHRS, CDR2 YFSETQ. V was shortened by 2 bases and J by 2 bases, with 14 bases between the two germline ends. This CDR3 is CASSLHRQNPKNIQYF. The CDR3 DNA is TGCGCCAGCAGCTTACACCGACAGAACCCCAAAAACATTCAGTACTTC.

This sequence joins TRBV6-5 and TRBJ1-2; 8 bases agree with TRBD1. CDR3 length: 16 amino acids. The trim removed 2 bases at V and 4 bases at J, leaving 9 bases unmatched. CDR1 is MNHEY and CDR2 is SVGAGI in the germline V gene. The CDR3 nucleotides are TGTGCCAGCAGTTACGGAACAGGGACAGGAGGCTATGGCTACACCTTC. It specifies CASSYGTGTGGYGYTF.

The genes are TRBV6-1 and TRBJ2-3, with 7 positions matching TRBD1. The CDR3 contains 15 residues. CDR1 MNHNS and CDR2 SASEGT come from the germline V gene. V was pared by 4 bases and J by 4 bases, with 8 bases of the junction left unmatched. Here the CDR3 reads CASSGDRVGADTQYF. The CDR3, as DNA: TGTGCCAGCAGTGGCGACAGGGTTGGGGCAGATACGCAGTATTTT.

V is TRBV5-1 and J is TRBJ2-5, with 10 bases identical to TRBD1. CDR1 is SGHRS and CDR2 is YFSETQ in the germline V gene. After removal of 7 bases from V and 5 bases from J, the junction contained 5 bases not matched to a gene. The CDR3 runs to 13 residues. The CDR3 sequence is CASSTGGYETQYF. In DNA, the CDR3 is TGCGCCAGCTCGACAGGGGGCTATGAGACCCAGTACTTC.

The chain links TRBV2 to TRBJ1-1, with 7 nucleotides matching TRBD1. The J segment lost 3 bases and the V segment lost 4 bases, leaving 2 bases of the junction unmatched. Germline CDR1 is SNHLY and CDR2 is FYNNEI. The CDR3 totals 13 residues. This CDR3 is CASSGDRDTEAFF. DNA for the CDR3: TGTGCCAGCAGTGGAGACAGGGACACTGAAGCTTTCTTT.

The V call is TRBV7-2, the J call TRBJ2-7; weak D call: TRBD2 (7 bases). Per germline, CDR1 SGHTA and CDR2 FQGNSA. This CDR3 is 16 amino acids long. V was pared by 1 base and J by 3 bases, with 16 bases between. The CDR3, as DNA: TGTGCCAGCAGCTTAGGGCTGGCGGGGGCCAACTACGAGCAGTACTTC. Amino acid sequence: CASSLGLAGANYEQYF. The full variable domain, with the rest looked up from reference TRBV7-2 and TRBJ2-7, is GAGVSQSPSNKVTEKGKDVELRCDPISGHTALYWYRQSLGQGLEFLIYFQGNSAPDKSGLPSDRFSAERTGGSVSTLTIQRTQQEDSAVYLCASSLGLAGANYEQYFGPGTRLTVT.

In DNA, the CDR3 is TGTGCCAGCAGCCACCTCCAGGTCGATACGCAGTATTTT. The encoded protein is CASSHLQVDTQYF. The J gene is TRBJ2-3, the V gene TRBV13; D is unresolved. V was clipped by 5 bases and J by 6 bases, with 12 bases between them. The CDR3 is 13 amino acids. CDR1 is PRHDT and CDR2 is FYEKMQ in the germline V gene (reference sequence).

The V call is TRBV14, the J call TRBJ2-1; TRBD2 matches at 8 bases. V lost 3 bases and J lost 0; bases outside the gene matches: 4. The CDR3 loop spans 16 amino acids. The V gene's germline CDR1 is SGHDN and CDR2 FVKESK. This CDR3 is CASSQIAGSSYNEQFF. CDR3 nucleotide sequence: TGTGCCAGCAGCCAGATAGCGGGGAGCTCCTACAATGAGCAGTTCTTC.

CDR3 loop: CASSLMPGGGYGYTF. CDR3 in DNA: TGTGCCAGCAGTTTAATGCCAGGGGGAGGCTATGGCTACACCTTC. V gene TRBV28 combines with J gene TRBJ1-2, with 7 bases lining up with TRBD1. The V segment lost 2 bases and the J segment 4 bases; nucleotides outside the gene matches: 7. Germline V lookup: CDR1 MDHEN, CDR2 SYDVKM. There are 15 residues in the CDR3.

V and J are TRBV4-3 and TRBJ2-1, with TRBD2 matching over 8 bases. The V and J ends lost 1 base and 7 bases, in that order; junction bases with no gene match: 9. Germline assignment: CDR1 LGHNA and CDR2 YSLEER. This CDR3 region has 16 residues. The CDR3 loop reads CASSQGSGGTSNEQFF. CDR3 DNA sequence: TGCGCCAGCAGCCAAGGGTCGGGTGGGACTAGTAATGAGCAGTTCTTC.

The CDR3 is CASSLGVSGEQYF. CDR3 DNA: TGTGCCAGTAGTTTGGGAGTTTCAGGCGAGCAGTACTTC. V usage is TRBV19 and J usage is TRBJ2-7; maybe TRBD2 (5 bases). Trimming shortened V by 5 bases and J by 6 bases, and 14 bases separated the two germline ends. Germline assignment: CDR1 LNHDA and CDR2 SQIVND (reference sequence). The CDR3 is made up of 13 amino acids.

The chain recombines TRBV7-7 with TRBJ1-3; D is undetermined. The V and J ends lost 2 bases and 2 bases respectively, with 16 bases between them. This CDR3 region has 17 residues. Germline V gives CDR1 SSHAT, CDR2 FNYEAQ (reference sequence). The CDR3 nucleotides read TGTGCCAGCAGCTTAACCCCGTTGTTAGGCGCTGGAAACACCATATATTTT. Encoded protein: CASSLTPLLGAGNTIYF. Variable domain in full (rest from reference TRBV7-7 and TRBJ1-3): GAGVSQSPRYKVTKRGQDVTLRCDPISSHATLYWYQQALGQGPEFLTYFNYEAQPDKSGLPSDRFSAERPEGSISTLTIQRTEQRDSAMYRCASSLTPLLGAGNTIYFGEGSWLTVV.

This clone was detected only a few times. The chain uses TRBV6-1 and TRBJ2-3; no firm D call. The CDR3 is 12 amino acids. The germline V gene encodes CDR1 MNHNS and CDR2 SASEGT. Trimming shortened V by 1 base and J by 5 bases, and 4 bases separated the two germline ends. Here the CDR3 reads CASSEGRDTQYF. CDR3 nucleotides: TGTGCCAGCAGTGAAGGGCGAGATACGCAGTATTTT.

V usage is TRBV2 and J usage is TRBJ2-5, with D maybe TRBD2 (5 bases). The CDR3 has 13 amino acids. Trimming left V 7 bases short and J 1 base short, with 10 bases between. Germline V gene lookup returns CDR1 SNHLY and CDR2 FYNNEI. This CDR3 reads CASKSGGQETQYF. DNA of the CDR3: TGTGCCAGCAAATCAGGAGGCCAAGAGACCCAGTACTTC. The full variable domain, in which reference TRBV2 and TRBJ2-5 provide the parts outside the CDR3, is EPEVTQTPSHQVTQMGQEVILRCVPISNHLYFYWYRQILGQKVEFLVSFYNNEISEKSEIFDDQFSVERPDGSNFTLKIRSTKLEDSAMYFCASKSGGQETQYFGPGTRLLVL.

The CDR3: CASSPGGAGGRTNEKLFF. The CDR3 region has the DNA TGTGCCAGCAGCCCCGGTGGGGCAGGGGGTCGGACTAATGAAAAACTGTTTTTT. V is TRBV5-4 and J is TRBJ1-4, with 7 bases matching TRBD1. Trimming at V came to 4 bases and at J to 2 bases, leaving 14 bases not matched to a gene. CDR3 length: 18 residues. In germline, CDR1 is SGHNT, CDR2 YYREEE (reference sequence).

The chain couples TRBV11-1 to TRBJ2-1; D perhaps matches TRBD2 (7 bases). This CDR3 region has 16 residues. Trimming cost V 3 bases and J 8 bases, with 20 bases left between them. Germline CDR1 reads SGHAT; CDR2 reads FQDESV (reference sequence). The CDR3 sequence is CASSFPKLGGVDEQFF. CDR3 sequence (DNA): TGTGCCAGCAGCTTTCCTAAGCTAGGGGGGGTCGATGAGCAGTTCTTC.

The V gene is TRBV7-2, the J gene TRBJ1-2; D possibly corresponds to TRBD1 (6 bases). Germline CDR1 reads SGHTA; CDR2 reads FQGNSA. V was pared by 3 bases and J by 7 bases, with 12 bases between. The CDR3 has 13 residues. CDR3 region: CASSFGTPIGYTF. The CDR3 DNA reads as TGTGCCAGCAGCTTCGGGACACCGATTGGCTACACCTTC.

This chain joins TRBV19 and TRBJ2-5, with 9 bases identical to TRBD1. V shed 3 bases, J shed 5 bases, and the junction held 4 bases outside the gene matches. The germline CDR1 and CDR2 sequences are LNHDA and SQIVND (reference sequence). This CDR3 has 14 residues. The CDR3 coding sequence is TGTGCCAGTAGTATCACAGGGGGCCGGGAGACCCAGTACTTC. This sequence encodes CASSITGGRETQYF.

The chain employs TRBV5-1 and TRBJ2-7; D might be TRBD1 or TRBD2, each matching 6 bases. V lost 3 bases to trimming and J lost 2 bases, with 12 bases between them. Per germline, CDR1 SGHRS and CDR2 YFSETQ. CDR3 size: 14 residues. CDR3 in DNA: TGCGCCAGCAGCTCGGGGGCTAAAACCTACGAGCAGTACTTC. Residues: CASSSGAKTYEQYF.